One sample yielded the 5 T cell receptor beta chains listed below, sequenced in a study of blood T cell repertoires in COVID-19. The table came from immunoSEQ multiplex PCR; TCRdb's copy has only in-frame clones and leaves some out. The repertoire consists of about 210,000 clones, with 80% to 90% occurring once and the leading ten covering roughly a tenth. Source material: peripheral blood. The receptors originated from a woman over 75 with COVID-19, enrolled during active disease.

V gene TRBV21-1 combines with J gene TRBJ2-6; TRBD1 was called by the table and not checked on the DNA. TRBV21-1 is an annotated pseudogene. This CDR3 is 19 amino acids long. CDR3: CASKGTDREFLDGANVLTF. The CDR3, as DNA: TGTGCCAGCAAAGGAACTGACAGGGAATTTCTAGATGGGGCCAACGTCCTGACTTTC.

V and J are TRBV19 and TRBJ1-1; D is uncertain. Deletions cut 6 bases from V and 0 bases from J, with 17 bases between. This CDR3 region has 16 residues. CDR1 LNHDA and CDR2 SQIVND come from the germline V gene (reference sequence). This chain's CDR3 is CASSKTVQTLNTEAFF. The CDR3 DNA follows: TGTGCCAGTAGCAAAACCGTGCAGACACTGAACACTGAAGCTTTCTTT. The full variable domain, with the rest looked up from reference TRBV19 and TRBJ1-1, is DGGITQSPKYLFRKEGQNVTLSCEQNLNHDAMYWYRQDPGQGLRLIYYSQIVNDFQKGDIAEGYSVSREKKESFPLTVTSAQKNPTAFYLCASSKTVQTLNTEAFFGQGTRLTVV.

This clone was detected a few times. The CDR3 spells CASSRGQLQETQYF. CDR3 DNA: TGTGCCAGCAGTCGCGGACAGCTCCAAGAGACCCAGTACTTC. The V call is TRBV6-2 or TRBV6-3, the J call TRBJ2-5; D possibly corresponds to TRBD1 (6 bases). The CDR3 is made up of 14 amino acids. Per the germline V gene, CDR1 is MNHEY and CDR2 is SVGEGT. Trimming pared 5 bases from V and 1 base from J, leaving 11 bases between.

This chain connects TRBV12-3 or TRBV12-4 to TRBJ2-1; 9 bases agree with TRBD2. The CDR3 extends over 13 amino acids. J lost 7 bases, V lost 6 bases, and 4 bases had no gene match. The CDR3 nucleotides are TGTGCCAGCAGGTCCACTAGCGGGAATGAGCAGTTCTTC. Translation: CASRSTSGNEQFF.

Remarks on this clone: Distinct nucleotide sequences in the sample also encode this CDR3. The chain joins TRBV5-1 to TRBJ2-1; no definite D call. Germline values: CDR1 SGHRS, CDR2 YFSETQ. The CDR3 is made up of 14 amino acids. V lost 4 bases and J 0 bases, leaving 8 bases between the germline ends. CDR3 region: CASSLSSSYNEQFF. CDR3 in DNA: TGCGCCAGCAGCCTGAGTAGCTCCTACAATGAGCAGTTCTTC.